Each of the 8 T cell receptor beta chains below was sequenced from the same sample in a study of cytomegalovirus exposure and HLA in healthy donors. The PCR ran on 60 Vbeta and 13 Jbeta primers. This table comes from immunoSEQ multiplex PCR, and its TCRdb copy is limited to in-frame clones, with some not included. The sample has some 100,000 clones; roughly 79% are singletons. The sample was PBMCs. The receptors come from a female donor in good health and CMV-seropositive.

The rearrangement uses TRBV15 and TRBJ1-5; 8 nucleotides agree with TRBD1. CDR3 size: 14 residues. The germline V gene has CDR1 LNHNV and CDR2 YYDKDF (reference sequence). Trimming took 5 bases from V and 9 from J; bases not matched to a gene: 9. This CDR3 reads CATSSDRALGPQHF. The CDR3 DNA is TGTGCCACCAGCTCGGACAGGGCCTTGGGGCCCCAGCATTTT.

This rearrangement joins TRBV27 to TRBJ2-7; D uncertain. Germline values: CDR1 MNHEY, CDR2 SMNVEV (reference sequence). CDR3 length: 13 residues. V was shortened by 2 bases and J by 2 bases, with 7 bases between the two germline ends. CDR3 sequence reads: CASSLGTTYEQYF. CDR3 bases: TGTGCCAGCAGTTTAGGAACTACCTACGAGCAGTACTTC.

This clone is medium-sized by share. This chain connects TRBV7-9 to TRBJ2-5; TRBD2 aligns across 9 bases. Per the germline V gene, CDR1 is SEHNR and CDR2 is FQNEAQ (reference sequence). The CDR3 spans 14 residues. The trim removed 5 bases at V and 4 bases at J, leaving 5 bases unmatched. The CDR3: CASSRGGASETQYF. As DNA, the CDR3 is TGTGCCAGCAGCCGCGGGGGGGCCTCAGAGACCCAGTACTTC.

The chain employs TRBV23-1 and TRBJ1-2, with D unclear. TRBV23-1 is assigned to the ORF class and has an uncertain function. This CDR3 contains 15 residues. The V end was cut by 0 bases, the J end by 2 bases, with 10 bases between. CDR3 DNA sequence: TGCGCCAGCAGTCAATCAAAGTCCGGGAACTATGGCTACACCTTC. This sequence encodes CASSQSKSGNYGYTF.

This chain joins TRBV28 and TRBJ2-3; 11 nucleotides line up with TRBD2. V dropped 5 bases and J dropped 2; count of bases not matched to a gene: 6. This CDR3 contains 16 residues. Per germline, CDR1 MDHEN and CDR2 SYDVKM. The CDR3 nucleotides are TGTGCCAGCAGTCCCGGACTAGCGGGCTCCACAGATACGCAGTATTTT. Translating it yields CASSPGLAGSTDTQYF.

This sequence joins TRBV13 and TRBJ1-1, with a possible D match to TRBD1 (6 bases). The CDR3 is 16 residues long. V was pared by 0 bases and J by 7 bases, with 18 bases between. The V gene's germline CDR1 is PRHDT and CDR2 FYEKMQ (reference sequence). CDR3 region: CASSLGARTAAREAFF. CDR3 nucleotide sequence: TGTGCCAGCAGCTTAGGGGCCCGGACAGCAGCCCGTGAAGCTTTCTTT.

This clone was recorded a few times. The CDR3 DNA sequence: TGTGCCAGCAGGGCATCGAACACTGAAGCTTTCTTT. Translated: CASRASNTEAFF. This chain uses TRBV6-5 with TRBJ1-1; D is ambiguous. The CDR3 is 12 amino acids. Per the germline V gene, CDR1 is MNHEY and CDR2 is SVGAGI. Trimming stripped 6 bases from V and 1 base from J, with 6 bases between.

The V gene is TRBV7-9, the J gene TRBJ1-6, with TRBD1 identical over 7 bases. CDR1 is SEHNR and CDR2 is FQNEAQ in the germline V gene (reference sequence). This CDR3 is 17 amino acids long. The junction had 11 bases not matched to a gene; V was cut back by 1 base and J by 8 bases. The CDR3 spells CASSLDQGVRVDSPLHF. The CDR3 coding sequence is TGTGCCAGCAGCTTAGATCAGGGGGTGAGAGTGGATTCACCCCTCCACTTT.